A selection of T cell receptor beta chains follows, all from one sample in a study of OX40 agonist ivuxolimab in advanced cancers. Assay: immunoSEQ multiplex PCR; the TCRdb copy retains only in-frame clones and omits some. There are 75,000 to 95,000 clones in the sample; roughly 90% occur only once, and about a tenth lies in the top ten. The sample in question was CD4+ or CD8+ T cells sorted from blood, obtained in a trial of the OX40 agonist ivuxolimab. All receptors come from an adult with an advanced solid tumor such as melanoma, head and neck, liver or kidney cancer. Both conserved end residues are part of each CDR3. Fields, in order: D gene, V gene, J gene, clone size, CDR3 protein, CDR3 DNA. D genes are given only for firm matches. The listing skips clone size in some rows; elsewhere it reads once, few, many or a size class.

d_call: NA
v_call: TRBV2
j_call: TRBJ1-5
clone_size: NA
cdr3_aa: CASKADYNQPQHF
cdr3_nt: TGTGCCAGCAAGGCAGACTACAATCAGCCCCAGCATTTT

d_call: NA
v_call: TRBV27
j_call: TRBJ2-7
clone_size: NA
cdr3_aa: CASSLIGGSPYEQYF
cdr3_nt: TGTGCCAGCAGTTTAATTGGTGGCAGCCCCTACGAGCAGTACTTC

d_call: NA
v_call: TRBV5-1
j_call: TRBJ2-7
clone_size: NA
cdr3_aa: CASSFTGYVYEQYF
cdr3_nt: TGCGCCAGCAGCTTTACAGGGTACGTCTACGAGCAGTACTTC

d_call: NA
v_call: TRBV6-1
j_call: TRBJ2-1
clone_size: NA
cdr3_aa: CASSGDSYNEQFF
cdr3_nt: TGTGCCAGCTCCGGGGACTCCTACAATGAGCAGTTCTTC

d_call: NA
v_call: TRBV6-6
j_call: TRBJ2-5
clone_size: NA
cdr3_aa: CASSPLGGEETQYF
cdr3_nt: TGTGCCAGCAGTCCCCTCGGCGGTGAAGAGACCCAGTACTTC

d_call: TRBD2
v_call: TRBV7-9
j_call: TRBJ2-1
clone_size: NA
cdr3_aa: CASSLTSGYNEQFF
cdr3_nt: TGTGCCAGCAGCTTGACTAGCGGCTACAATGAGCAGTTCTTC

d_call: NA
v_call: TRBV2
j_call: TRBJ2-3
clone_size: NA
cdr3_aa: CASRDRLSTDTQYF
cdr3_nt: TGTGCCAGCAGGGACAGACTCAGCACAGATACGCAGTATTTT

d_call: NA
v_call: TRBV19
j_call: TRBJ1-2
clone_size: NA
cdr3_aa: CASSITSPLVYGYTF
cdr3_nt: TGTGCCAGTAGTATAACCAGTCCGCTGGTCTATGGCTACACCTTC

d_call: NA
v_call: TRBV11-1
j_call: TRBJ1-5
clone_size: NA
cdr3_aa: CASSSAGLPREPQHF
cdr3_nt: TGTGCCAGCAGCTCAGCGGGACTCCCGAGGGAACCCCAGCATTTT

d_call: TRBD1
v_call: TRBV5-1
j_call: TRBJ2-3
clone_size: NA
cdr3_aa: CASSLTGGDTQYF
cdr3_nt: TGCGCCAGCAGCTTGACAGGGGGGGATACGCAGTATTTT

d_call: NA
v_call: TRBV4-1
j_call: TRBJ2-7
clone_size: NA
cdr3_aa: CASSRRLGGNLYEQYF
cdr3_nt: TGCGCCAGCAGCCGCCGTTTGGGGGGCAATCTCTACGAGCAGTACTTC

d_call: TRBD1
v_call: TRBV5-1
j_call: TRBJ2-7
clone_size: NA
cdr3_aa: CASSSPGTGAPYEQYF
cdr3_nt: TGCGCCAGCAGCTCCCCCGGGACAGGGGCTCCCTACGAGCAGTACTTC

d_call: TRBD1
v_call: TRBV18
j_call: TRBJ1-2
clone_size: NA
cdr3_aa: CASSRTGGPDYGYTF
cdr3_nt: TGTGCCAGCTCACGTACAGGGGGGCCTGACTATGGCTACACCTTC

d_call: TRBD2
v_call: TRBV5-1
j_call: TRBJ2-7
clone_size: NA
cdr3_aa: CASGLTSGDYEQYF
cdr3_nt: TGCGCCAGCGGCCTGACTAGCGGAGACTACGAGCAGTACTTC

d_call: NA
v_call: TRBV4-1
j_call: TRBJ1-1
clone_size: NA
cdr3_aa: CASSLLLFLSRDTEAFF
cdr3_nt: TGCGCCAGCAGCCTCTTACTATTTCTCTCGAGGGACACTGAAGCTTTCTTT

d_call: NA
v_call: TRBV15
j_call: TRBJ1-2
clone_size: NA
cdr3_aa: CATSRELTNYGYTF
cdr3_nt: TGTGCCACCAGCAGAGAGCTGACTAACTATGGCTACACCTTC

d_call: NA
v_call: TRBV7-9
j_call: TRBJ2-2
clone_size: NA
cdr3_aa: CASTVRGRGGELFF
cdr3_nt: TGTGCCAGCACCGTGCGGGGTCGTGGCGGGGAGCTGTTTTTT

d_call: NA
v_call: TRBV5-1
j_call: TRBJ2-7
clone_size: NA
cdr3_aa: CASSLSLYEQYF
cdr3_nt: TGCGCCAGCAGCTTGTCCCTCTACGAGCAGTACTTC

d_call: NA
v_call: TRBV5-4
j_call: TRBJ1-1
clone_size: NA
cdr3_aa: CASSLGQFTEAFF
cdr3_nt: TGTGCCAGCAGTCTAGGACAGTTCACTGAAGCTTTCTTT

d_call: NA
v_call: TRBV18
j_call: TRBJ1-5
clone_size: NA
cdr3_aa: CASSEDRFQPQHF
cdr3_nt: TGTGCCAGCTCTGAAGACAGGTTTCAGCCCCAGCATTTT

d_call: TRBD2
v_call: TRBV29-1
j_call: TRBJ2-3
clone_size: NA
cdr3_aa: CSATGLGNTDTQYF
cdr3_nt: TGCAGCGCCACGGGACTAGGGAACACAGATACGCAGTATTTT

d_call: NA
v_call: TRBV9
j_call: TRBJ1-2
clone_size: NA
cdr3_aa: CASSVVGRGYTF
cdr3_nt: TGTGCCAGCAGCGTAGTGGGGAGGGGCTACACCTTC

d_call: NA
v_call: TRBV19
j_call: TRBJ1-3
clone_size: few
cdr3_aa: CASIEGSAGNTIYF
cdr3_nt: TGTGCCAGTATCGAGGGGTCGGCTGGAAACACCATATATTTT

d_call: NA
v_call: TRBV5-4
j_call: TRBJ2-3
clone_size: NA
cdr3_aa: CASSYRGFTQYF
cdr3_nt: TGTGCCAGCAGTTACAGAGGTTTTACGCAGTATTTT

d_call: TRBD2
v_call: TRBV10-3
j_call: TRBJ2-3
clone_size: NA
cdr3_aa: CAIGPGTSGKGDTQYF
cdr3_nt: TGTGCCATCGGACCCGGGACTAGCGGGAAGGGAGATACGCAGTATTTT

d_call: NA
v_call: TRBV2
j_call: TRBJ2-7
clone_size: NA
cdr3_aa: CASSKQSYEQYF
cdr3_nt: TGTGCCAGCAGTAAACAGTCGTACGAGCAGTACTTC

d_call: NA
v_call: TRBV5-1
j_call: TRBJ2-7
clone_size: NA
cdr3_aa: CASSWVESILSYEQYF
cdr3_nt: TGCGCCAGCAGCTGGGTGGAGTCTATACTCTCCTACGAGCAGTACTTC

d_call: TRBD1
v_call: TRBV13
j_call: TRBJ1-2
clone_size: NA
cdr3_aa: CASSLGDRGAGYTF
cdr3_nt: TGTGCCAGCAGCTTAGGCGACAGGGGGGCTGGCTACACCTTC

d_call: TRBD2
v_call: TRBV11-2
j_call: TRBJ2-5
clone_size: NA
cdr3_aa: CASSFRGGIETQYF
cdr3_nt: TGTGCCAGCAGCTTTCGGGGGGGCATCGAGACCCAGTACTTC

d_call: NA
v_call: TRBV29-1
j_call: TRBJ1-1
clone_size: NA
cdr3_aa: CSVEFPMNTEAFF
cdr3_nt: TGCAGCGTTGAATTCCCCATGAACACTGAAGCTTTCTTT

d_call: NA
v_call: TRBV21-1
j_call: TRBJ1-3
clone_size: once
cdr3_aa: CASRLQHARNTIYF
cdr3_nt: TGTGCCAGCAGGCTACAACACGCACGAAACACCATATATTTT

d_call: NA
v_call: TRBV11-2
j_call: TRBJ2-5
clone_size: NA
cdr3_aa: CASSLVTEETQYF
cdr3_nt: TGTGCCAGCAGCTTAGTTACGGAAGAGACCCAGTACTTC

d_call: NA
v_call: TRBV10-3
j_call: TRBJ1-2
clone_size: NA
cdr3_aa: CAISDSTGTTNYGYTF
cdr3_nt: TGTGCCATCAGTGATAGTACAGGAACTACTAACTATGGCTACACCTTC

d_call: TRBD1
v_call: TRBV10-3
j_call: TRBJ2-7
clone_size: NA
cdr3_aa: CAISEGGQGDEQYF
cdr3_nt: TGTGCCATCAGTGAGGGGGGACAGGGGGACGAGCAGTACTTC

d_call: NA
v_call: TRBV5-4
j_call: TRBJ1-3
clone_size: NA
cdr3_aa: CASSQQNSGNTIYF
cdr3_nt: TGTGCCAGCAGTCAACAGAACTCTGGAAACACCATATATTTT

d_call: NA
v_call: TRBV19
j_call: TRBJ1-1
clone_size: NA
cdr3_aa: CASSSRHWPIF
cdr3_nt: TGTGCCAGTAGTTCCAGGCATTGGCCCATCTTT

d_call: NA
v_call: TRBV18
j_call: TRBJ2-7
clone_size: NA
cdr3_aa: CASSTRDRKYF
cdr3_nt: TGTGCCAGCTCAACCCGTGACAGAAAATACTTC

d_call: NA
v_call: TRBV15
j_call: TRBJ1-2
clone_size: NA
cdr3_aa: CATSRGATQKGYTF
cdr3_nt: TGTGCCACCAGCAGAGGAGCGACTCAAAAGGGCTACACCTTC

d_call: TRBD2
v_call: TRBV25-1
j_call: TRBJ2-7
clone_size: NA
cdr3_aa: CASSDPRLAGVPEQYF
cdr3_nt: TGTGCCAGCAGTGACCCCAGACTAGCGGGAGTCCCCGAGCAGTACTTC

d_call: NA
v_call: TRBV5-1
j_call: TRBJ2-5
clone_size: NA
cdr3_aa: CASSFLALSQETQYF
cdr3_nt: TGCGCCAGCAGCTTCCTAGCCCTATCCCAAGAGACCCAGTACTTC

d_call: NA
v_call: TRBV27
j_call: TRBJ2-5
clone_size: NA
cdr3_aa: CASSPRGAGEQETQYF
cdr3_nt: TGTGCCAGCAGCCCCCGGGGGGCGGGGGAGCAAGAGACCCAGTACTTC

d_call: TRBD1
v_call: TRBV6-1
j_call: TRBJ2-7
clone_size: NA
cdr3_aa: CASGGQGGLKWAYEQYF
cdr3_nt: TGTGCCAGCGGTGGACAGGGTGGGTTGAAGTGGGCCTACGAGCAGTACTTC

d_call: TRBD1
v_call: TRBV23-1
j_call: TRBJ2-4
clone_size: NA
cdr3_aa: CASSQLTGYPKNIQYF
cdr3_nt: TGCGCCAGCAGTCAGTTGACAGGGTACCCCAAAAACATTCAGTACTTC

d_call: TRBD1
v_call: TRBV27
j_call: TRBJ1-5
clone_size: NA
cdr3_aa: CASSLIGGQPQHF
cdr3_nt: TGTGCCAGCAGTTTAATAGGGGGCCAGCCCCAGCATTTT

d_call: NA
v_call: TRBV28
j_call: TRBJ2-1
clone_size: NA
cdr3_aa: CASSPNRWSSYNEQFF
cdr3_nt: TGTGCCAGCAGCCCGAACAGGTGGAGCTCCTACAATGAGCAGTTCTTC

d_call: NA
v_call: TRBV5-1
j_call: TRBJ2-2
clone_size: NA
cdr3_aa: CASSGQGRNTGELFF
cdr3_nt: TGCGCCAGCAGCGGTCAGGGGAGGAACACCGGGGAGCTGTTTTTT

d_call: NA
v_call: TRBV6-5
j_call: TRBJ2-1
clone_size: NA
cdr3_aa: CASSPQGPLYNEQFF
cdr3_nt: TGTGCCAGCAGTCCCCAGGGACCGCTATACAATGAGCAGTTCTTC

d_call: NA
v_call: TRBV5-1
j_call: TRBJ2-1
clone_size: NA
cdr3_aa: CASSLIKGADDYNEQFF
cdr3_nt: TGCGCCAGCAGCTTGATAAAAGGGGCGGATGACTACAATGAGCAGTTCTTC